The sequence of this T cell receptor beta chain was determined in a study of cytomegalovirus exposure and HLA in healthy donors (dated by TCRdb to about 2017). For the study in its entirety: In an earlier analysis of under 750 of the donors, 276 Gb of sequence data and 90 million to 130 million unique TCR beta sequences from 150 million to 200 million T cells were reported. Genome-wide SNP genotypes for about 60% of the roughly 670 donors were used in a later genetic analysis, which treated that subset as a discovery cohort. In an earlier analysis of several hundred of the donors, high-throughput TCR beta sequencing was used to judge whether each TCR beta V gene segment behaved as functional or pseudogenic. Of the 300 to 400 genotyped donors, around 81% fell in the genetic ancestry cluster associated with self-reported Caucasian donors. Every repertoire in the discovery cohort had been generated on one and the same sequencing platform. Across around 400 genotyped donors of the cohort, an average of about 240,000 unique TCR beta nucleotide sequences per donor were sequenced, and roughly a sixth of those sequences were non-productive. A later analysis re-examined previously published TCR beta repertoires from about 670 donors and added high-resolution HLA genotyping to investigate patterns of TCR occurrence. The study used immunosequencing to profile the T cell repertoires of 666 subjects and linked those repertoires to cytomegalovirus serostatus. About 330 gigabases of sequencing data and approximately 92 million unique TCR sequences made up an early release that covered 640 HLA-typed donors. The study combined high-throughput TCR immunosequencing, statistical association of individual TCRs with disease status, and machine learning to predict cytomegalovirus infection status. Roughly 5 DR-DQ haplotypes were treated as single units for association and clustering because of strong linkage in the cohort. Class I and class II HLA loci were covered by the typing at four-digit resolution. The study was designed to test whether signatures of past pathogen exposure could be identified by cataloging public T cell receptors. The number of donors typed differed by locus, with 629-630 for A, B, C, DRB1 and DQB1, roughly 520 for DQA1, under 610 for DPA1, and approximately 470 for DPB1. Along with the approximately 700-subject first cohort, a separate validation cohort of 120 different subjects was used. Rather than using new phenotypic data, the later analysis identified candidate immune exposures from TCR beta sequences and from how often those sequences occurred across donors. Donor age, sex, ethnicity and CMV serostatus were compiled together with the repertoire data.

Receptor amplification or capture employed the immunoSEQ multiplex PCR assay. For the multiplex PCR, a mixture combining 60 forward primers for TCR Vbeta segments and 13 reverse primers for TCR Jbeta segments was used. The CDR3 region of rearranged TCR beta genes was amplified from genomic DNA with a multiplex PCR assay. The Illumina HiSeq System was used to sequence the amplified TCR beta libraries as 87-base-pair reads. The paper's data handling went like this. A later analysis counted tens of millions of unique TCR beta chains across the 666 repertoires, and roughly 10 million of these chains were shared by at least two donors. Raw reads were error-corrected and collapsed into unique sequences by a nearest-neighbor algorithm in which closely related sequences were merged to remove PCR and sequencing errors. Alignment of CDR3 sequences to IMGT reference sequences was used to assign V, D and J gene segments. For a sequence to be retained, a match of at least six nucleotides to both a V gene segment and a J gene segment was required. A rearrangement counted as productive if the CDR3 had no stop codons and remained in frame with V and J, and every other rearrangement counted as non-productive. CDR3 was defined according to IMGT convention as the region running from the second conserved V-encoded cysteine to the conserved J-encoded phenylalanine. The earlier analysis of fewer than 750 of the donors excluded sequences that lacked an unambiguous match to a single V gene segment. An earlier analysis of a few hundred of the donors called V segments functional above 56.7% productive rearrangements and segregating when the between-donor standard deviation exceeded 5%. A statistical classification framework was built to diagnose cytomegalovirus status from the catalog of TCR beta chain sequences. V and J gene assignment, in a later analysis, came from comparing TCR nucleotide sequences with IMGT/GENE-DB human TR gene sequences. The TCRdist pipeline was used in a later analysis to assign CDR3 sequences and most-parsimonious VDJ recombination scenarios. In a later analysis, each TCR beta chain was defined by its CDR3 amino acid sequence together with its V-gene family, and reads without a unique V-gene family were excluded. A later analysis removed several hundred highly shared, low-generation-probability nucleotide sequences to deal with suspected cross-contamination and a sequencing artifact. A later analysis calculated a clonal expansion index for each public chain from normalized within-repertoire ranks of inferred template counts. In a later analysis, generation probabilities were computed using a VDJ recombination model fitted to out-of-frame rearrangements, and the results were checked against IGoR. In a later analysis, hypergeometric tests were used to score TCR-TCR, TCR-HLA and TCR-CMV co-occurrence, with a repertoire-size bias correction applied to TCR pairs. In a later analysis, false discovery rates were estimated by permuting HLA or CMV assignments 20 times. In a later analysis, co-occurring TCRs were grouped using DBSCAN, with TCRdist sequence similarity added in when clustering inside HLA-allele-positive subsets. Repertoires with fewer than 30,000 or more than 120,000 public chains, plus five repertoires with anomalous nucleotide sharing, were excluded from co-occurrence clustering. TCRdb carries this immuneACCESS record with in-frame sequences only. Its versions omit some clonotypes, under half of them owing to an unresolved V gene in the studies checked, with the rest unexplained. That table supplies the V and J calls and clone size; D and trimming were determined from the DNA. The sample records 250,000 or so clones, around 90% of which are singletons. The top ten constitute about 1.7% of the sample.

General study outcomes and caveats: In a later analysis, several top co-occurrence clusters were reported to appear linked to parvovirus B19, influenza, CMV and Epstein-Barr virus. Across donors, most TCR sequences were observed very rarely, whereas some public TCRs were present in many individuals. In vitro tests confirmed that a few of the cytomegalovirus-associated TCR beta chains recognize cytomegalovirus antigens. Broadly in line with IMGT annotations, most TCR beta V segments showed up in productive rearrangements about 87% or about 30% of the time in an earlier analysis of 587 of the donors. Only TCR beta chains were sequenced in this cohort, and the absence of alpha or paired-chain data limited detectable features. According to a later analysis, most CMV-associated TCR beta chains appeared to be HLA-restricted, and the HLA associations seemed to be driven largely by CMV exposure. A further reported finding was that TCR beta sequences accurately predicted the HLA-A and HLA-B alleles for most subjects in the first cohort. The sequencing pipeline was judged likely to have produced a cluster of highly shared sequence variants as a technical artifact. The presence/absence analyses assumed that sequencing depth was roughly uniform across donors, and that assumption may not be true. The classifier was reported to diagnose cytomegalovirus status with high specificity and sensitivity in both the original cohort and the validation cohort. According to a later genetic analysis, donors in an Asian-associated ancestry cluster had fewer N-insertions in productive TCRs than the approximately 710-donor mean. Strong co-occurrence of HLA alleles, especially DR and DQ, made assigning TCR associations to individual alleles difficult. The authors suggested that the approach could potentially be extended to other disease states and immunological phenotypes. Over 15 rarely observed V segments, including chromosome 9 orphons, were excluded from the earlier analysis of a few hundred of the donors because counts were too low. In a later analysis, HLA-associated TCR beta chains showed more clonal expansion and lower generation probabilities than non-associated chains that were equally common. In a later genetic analysis, a missense DCLRE1C variant was associated with V-gene and J-gene trimming of TCR beta chains, and the association was replicated in an independent cohort. The only immune exposure information available for the cohort was CMV serostatus. At a false discovery rate of 0.05, a later analysis linked fewer than 20,000 TCR beta sequences to specific HLA alleles. Some IMGT-functional V segments, including TRBV6-2 and TRBV6-3, could not be told apart with the 87-base-pair reads, so those segments were excluded. The study gave a list of about 150 TCR beta chains associated with cytomegalovirus. Because some donors lacked HLA typing at each locus, the association tests relied only on the typed subset. Linkage disequilibrium might explain the correlated functional status among segregating V segments, but an unknown experimental factor could not be excluded. A later analysis found that TCR association rates varied across HLA loci, with DRB1 alleles showing the most associated TCRs and HLA-C alleles the fewest.

The cohort was made up of under 800 healthy bone marrow donors. All cohort members were sampled while nominally healthy, although unrecorded immune exposures were likely present. The donor was CMV seronegative and belonged to the group of 320 or so seronegative cohort members. Every donor gave a peripheral blood sample, and the peripheral blood mononuclear cells from that sample were used for TCR beta sequencing. Genomic DNA was extracted from the blood cell samples with the Qiagen DNeasy Blood Extraction Kit. To note about this clone: Its antigen specificity is not known. Nothing much larger sits one base from this clone, and base qualities are not available.

Reading the germline V gene gives CDR1 SGDLS and CDR2 YYNGEE. Germline trimming: 4 bases from V, 5 bases from J; junction bases outside gene matches: 12. The CDR3 measures 16 amino acids from cysteine to phenylalanine. Of the read, only the CDR3 DNA is kept; its 48 bases are in frame from base 1. This sequence originates from a girl aged 2-10 years in good health and CMV-seronegative. In this chain, TRBV9 is recombined with TRBJ2-5, and 9 bases in between align with TRBD2. Sequences were obtained from PBMCs. The CDR3 reads as follows: CASSPRGLAQSETQYF. Here is the DNA: TGTGCCAGCAGCCCACGCGGACTAGCGCAATCCGAGACCCAGTACTTC.